This T cell receptor beta chain was identified in a study of T cell responses to AZD1222 COVID-19 vaccine. Looking at the study overall: Second doses that came at about 4 or about 12 weeks were put together.

V lost 3 bases, J lost 6 bases, and 10 bases lay in between. CDR3 length: 13 amino acids. Assay used: immunoSEQ multiplex PCR; TCRdb lists only in-frame clones, some missing. The table records approximately 140,000 clones, about 93% of them present only once. The specimen comprised peripheral blood, sampled on day 0 of AZD1222 vaccination. The V gene is TRBV12-3 or TRBV12-4, the J gene TRBJ2-3; TRBD2 is a possible D gene (5 bases). The clonotype originates from an adult in good health. The DNA of the CDR3 is TGTGCCAGCAGTTTGTCGGGGAAGGATACGCAGTATTTT. Translated: CASSLSGKDTQYF.